These 5 T cell receptor beta chains came from one sample sequenced in a study of beta chain features in type 1 diabetes (dated by TCRdb to between 2018 and 2020). Receptor libraries were prepared by the immunoSEQ multiplex PCR assay. The entire amount of isolated RNA was reverse transcribed using the High Capacity cDNA Reverse Transcription Kit, so the sequenced TCRB transcripts were expressed ones. In its TCRdb copy, this immuneACCESS table keeps in-frame sequences only and misses some clones. Where compared with another copy, unresolved V genes explain less than half of these, and the others have no known cause. Here the sample has a few hundred thousand clones; approximately 11% occur a single time. Over 0.015% of the sample is held by the ten biggest clonotypes. Sequencing was performed on naive CD4+ T cells from blood. In light of the paper, this sample's cell subset or site label describes: true naive CD4+ T cells. Receptor source: a woman in her 30s in good health.

The chain has TRBV18 and TRBJ2-3, with D possibly being TRBD2 (6 bases). The CDR3 sequence is 15 residues long. V shed 2 bases and J shed 4 bases, with 13 bases lying between them. Germline V gene data show CDR1 as KGHSH and CDR2 as LQKENI. The CDR3 region is CASSPVEGGADTQYF. CDR3 in DNA: TGTGCCAGCTCACCAGTGGAGGGCGGGGCAGATACGCAGTATTTT.

This clone was detected only once. This sequence joins TRBV18 and TRBJ2-7, with TRBD1 matching over 9 bases. In germline, CDR1 is KGHSH, CDR2 LQKENI. J lost 3 bases, V lost 1 base, and 4 bases had no gene match. The CDR3 sequence is 15 residues long. The CDR3: CASSPLETGGYEQYF. In nucleotides, the CDR3 is TGTGCCAGCTCACCACTGGAGACAGGGGGCTACGAGCAGTACTTC.

This CDR3 reads CASSQPRQGAEGYTF. The CDR3 DNA reads TGCGCCAGCAGCCAACCCCGACAGGGGGCGGAGGGCTACACCTTC. The chain links TRBV4-1 to TRBJ1-2; TRBD1 aligns across 10 bases. CDR1 MGHRA and CDR2 YSYEKL come from the germline V gene. The CDR3 runs 15 residues. The V and J ends lost 2 bases and 8 bases, in that order; junction bases with no gene match: 8.

This sequence joins TRBV4-3 and TRBJ2-2; unclear D gene. The CDR3 has 16 residues. The ends were cut back, 0 bases at V and 1 base at J, with 9 bases in the middle. Looked up from germline, CDR1 is LGHNA and CDR2 is YSLEER. The CDR3 sequence is CASSQDNTRNTGELFF. The CDR3 nucleotides are TGCGCCAGCAGCCAAGATAACACCCGGAACACCGGGGAGCTGTTTTTT.

This clone was detected a few times. The rearrangement joins TRBV7-9 to TRBJ1-4, with a possible D match to TRBD1 (6 bases). The CDR3 sequence is 15 residues long. Germline V gene lookup returns CDR1 SEHNR and CDR2 FQNEAQ (reference sequence). Trimming removed 1 base from V and 8 bases from J, with 14 bases in between. CDR3 in amino acids: CASSLEGVKEEKLFF. CDR3 coding DNA: TGTGCCAGCAGCTTAGAGGGGGTAAAAGAAGAAAAACTGTTTTTT.